The 11 T cell receptor beta chains in this list originate from one sample, sequenced in a study of cytomegalovirus exposure and HLA in healthy donors. The primer mix had 60 Vbeta and 13 Jbeta primers. Assay: immunoSEQ multiplex PCR; the TCRdb copy retains only in-frame clones and omits some. The sample includes about 130,000 clones, 83% of them seen just once. The sample was PBMCs. These receptors all stem from a woman in her 40s in good health and CMV-seropositive.

This rearrangement joins TRBV27 to TRBJ2-5; 12 nucleotides match TRBD1. This CDR3 region has 17 residues. The germline CDR1 and CDR2 sequences are MNHEY and SMNVEV (reference sequence). J lost 2 bases, V lost 6 bases, and 10 bases had no gene match. The chain's CDR3 is CASRIGTGGREQETQYF. The CDR3 bases are TGTGCCAGCAGGATAGGGACAGGGGGCCGAGAACAAGAGACCCAGTACTTC.

The chain links TRBV7-4 to TRBJ2-1; the match to TRBD2 covers 10 bases. Germline V gene lookup returns CDR1 SGHVT and CDR2 SQSDAQ. There are 18 residues in the CDR3. The V gene end was trimmed by 3 bases and the J gene end by 1 base; junction bases not matched to a gene: 9. CDR3 sequence (DNA): TGTGCCAGCAGCTTTAGGGCTAGCGGGAGTAGATCCTACAATGAGCAGTTCTTC. Encoded protein: CASSFRASGSRSYNEQFF.

The V and J genes are TRBV18 and TRBJ1-5; tentative D call: TRBD1 (6 bases). This CDR3 is built from 13 residues. Trimming cost V 2 bases and J 5 bases, with 7 bases left between them. Per the germline V gene, CDR1 is KGHSH and CDR2 is LQKENI. The CDR3 region is CASSPGGDQPQHF. DNA of the CDR3: TGTGCCAGCTCACCAGGGGGCGATCAGCCCCAGCATTTT.

The CDR3 is CASSGDRATNEKLFF. CDR3 sequence (DNA): TGTGCCAGCTCAGGCGACAGGGCAACTAATGAAAAACTGTTTTTT. The chain is built from TRBV18 and TRBJ1-4; the match to TRBD1 covers 7 bases. Trimming cost V 5 bases and J 0 bases; bases outside gene matches: 3. Germline assignment: CDR1 KGHSH and CDR2 LQKENI. The CDR3 runs 15 residues.

The gene calls are TRBV10-3 and TRBJ2-7, with D possibly TRBD2 on 6 matching bases. The CDR3 has 14 amino acids. Germline assignment: CDR1 ENHRY and CDR2 SYGVKD. V lost 4 bases and J lost 5, with 15 bases in between. The CDR3 loop is CAISGWDSKDEQYF. CDR3 in DNA: TGTGCCATCAGTGGATGGGACTCTAAAGACGAGCAGTACTTC.

The chain uses TRBV10-3 and TRBJ2-3; 8 nucleotides agree with TRBD2. This CDR3 is built from 16 residues. Trimming at V came to 0 bases and at J to 4 bases, leaving 6 bases not matched to a gene. Germline V gene sequence: CDR1 ENHRY, CDR2 SYGVKD. The CDR3 loop reads CAISESRAGGADTQYF. CDR3 DNA: TGTGCCATCAGTGAGTCGAGGGCGGGAGGAGCAGATACGCAGTATTTT.

The chain recombines TRBV13 with TRBJ2-7, with 7 bases lining up with TRBD2. Germline V gene sequence: CDR1 PRHDT, CDR2 FYEKMQ (reference sequence). There are 13 residues in the CDR3. After removal of 5 bases from V and 5 bases from J, the junction contained 6 bases not matched to a gene. CDR3 protein: CASSRTSRDEQYF. The CDR3 region has the DNA TGTGCCAGCAGCCGGACTAGTAGGGACGAGCAGTACTTC.

This rearrangement joins TRBV4-2 to TRBJ2-7; D gene unclear. The V and J ends lost 0 bases and 8 bases respectively, with 11 bases between them. CDR3 length equals 13 residues. Germline values: CDR1 LGHNA, CDR2 YNFKEQ. The CDR3 region is CASSQDTYPQQYF. As DNA, the CDR3 is TGTGCCAGCAGCCAAGATACCTACCCCCAGCAGTACTTC.

In its sample, this clone was seen a few times. The chain uses TRBV11-2 and TRBJ2-7, with TRBD1 matching over 7 bases. CDR1 and CDR2 from the germline V gene are SGHAT and FQNNGV. Trimming took 1 base from V and 0 from J; bases not matched to a gene: 6. CDR3 length equals 16 residues. Written as DNA, the CDR3 is TGTGCCAGCAGCTTAGGAGTAGGGACAGTCTCCTACGAGCAGTACTTC. Its translation is CASSLGVGTVSYEQYF.

The CDR3 DNA is TGCAGCTCCGAACCGGTAAAGTTTCGGTACTTC. It encodes CSSEPVKFRYF. The chain recombines TRBV29-1 with TRBJ2-4; the D is unclear. The CDR3 covers 11 residues. Germline-derived CDR1 and CDR2 are SQVTM and ANQGSEA. Trimming cost V 8 bases and J 15 bases, with 20 bases left between them.

The chain recombines TRBV10-3 with TRBJ2-3, with 13 bases identical to TRBD2. The CDR3 totals 15 residues. Germline loops: CDR1 ENHRY, CDR2 SYGVKD. V gave up 7 bases and J gave up 1 base; unmatched junction bases: 2. The CDR3 DNA reads as TGTGCCATCACTGGACTAGCGGGAGGCACAGATACGCAGTATTTT. It yields the protein CAITGLAGGTDTQYF.